The 2 T cell receptor beta chains presented below share a single source sample, sequenced in a study of cytomegalovirus exposure and HLA in healthy donors. Vbeta (60) and Jbeta (13) primers were used in the PCR. Sequenced by immunoSEQ multiplex PCR; TCRdb stores in-frame clones only, minus some. The profile covers about 200,000 clones, with 76% appearing a single time and over 0.55% taken by the ten largest. Specimen: PBMCs. These receptors were obtained from a man aged 18 to 30 in good health and CMV-seronegative.

This chain connects TRBV13 to TRBJ2-3, with D maybe TRBD2 (5 bases). The CDR3 loop spans 17 amino acids. Germline CDR1 is PRHDT and CDR2 is FYEKMQ (reference sequence). V was clipped by 4 bases and J by 0 bases, with 17 bases between them. CDR3 sequence reads: CASSSSPLATSTDTQYF. The CDR3 bases are TGTGCCAGCAGCTCTAGCCCTTTAGCGACTAGCACAGATACGCAGTATTTT.

The genes are TRBV28 and TRBJ1-5; a weak D match, TRBD1 (5 bases). Germline loops: CDR1 MDHEN, CDR2 SYDVKM. V dropped 8 bases and J dropped 0 bases, with 11 bases sitting between them. The CDR3 consists of 14 residues. The CDR3 spells CASERGFSNQPQHF. The CDR3 DNA follows: TGTGCCAGCGAGCGGGGCTTTAGCAATCAGCCCCAGCATTTT.